This is a list of T cell receptor beta chains from one sample in a study of post-analysis software for immune sequencing data. Via MiXCR, TCRdb re-called the PCR reads, giving one row per CDR3 protein. The sample has around 400,000 distinct CDR3 sequences, 35% to 45% seen once. What was sequenced was blood. The source of these receptors is a girl aged 2-9 years with multiple sclerosis. CDR3s include the opening cysteine and the closing phenylalanine or tryptophan. A D gene is named only where the DNA matches it firmly. Size tells how often a clone was seen (once, few, many) or the class of an expanded clone, and some rows leave it out.

CDR3aa,CDR3nt,j_gene,abundance,d_gene,v_gene
CASSQRDGPYEQYF,TGCGCCAGCAGCCAACGGGACGGACCCTACGAGCAGTACTTC,TRBJ2-7,.,.,TRBV4-1
CASSRRRNTDTQYF,TGTGCCAGCAGCCGACGCCGAAACACAGATACGCAGTATTTT,TRBJ2-3,.,.,TRBV7-3
CASSFGQTTEAFF,TGTGCCAGCAGCTTTGGCCAGACCACTGAAGCTTTCTTT,TRBJ1-1,.,.,TRBV11-1
CAIKDRAAGELFF,TGTGCCATCAAAGACAGGGCTGCCGGGGAGCTGTTTTTT,TRBJ2-2,.,TRBD1,TRBV10-3
CASSQAGKNIQYF,TGTGCCAGCAGCCAAGCAGGAAAAAACATTCAGTACTTC,TRBJ2-4,few,.,TRBV3-1
CASSPREGREQYF,TGTGCCAGCAGCCCCCGGGAGGGAAGGGAGCAGTACTTC,TRBJ2-7,.,TRBD2,TRBV3-1
CASSSTTGSTYTDTQYF,TGTGCCAGCAGTTCCACGACAGGGTCGACCTACACAGATACGCAGTATTTT,TRBJ2-3,few,TRBD1,TRBV7-3
CASSSRDRGLDEQYF,TGTGCCAGCAGCTCCCGGGACAGGGGTTTGGACGAGCAGTACTTC,TRBJ2-7,.,TRBD1,TRBV7-6
CSAGGRTYEQYF,TGCAGTGCTGGGGGGCGAACCTACGAGCAGTACTTC,TRBJ2-7,few,.,TRBV20-1
CASSQQGAAYNEQYF,TGTGCCAGCAGTCAACAGGGGGCAGCCTACAATGAGCAGTACTTC,TRBJ2-7,.,TRBD1,TRBV7-9
CASSLVSSTETQYF,TGCGCCAGCAGCTTGGTGTCTAGCACAGAGACCCAGTACTTC,TRBJ2-5,few,.,TRBV5-1
CASSSPLGAGFGVVKNIQYF,TGTGCCAGCAGCTCCCCCCTGGGAGCGGGTTTCGGGGTAGTCAAAAACATTCAGTACTTC,TRBJ2-4,few,.,TRBV7-2
CSVSDNEQFF,TGCAGCGTTTCTGACAATGAGCAGTTCTTC,TRBJ2-1,many,.,TRBV29-1
CASSLTGGASCYEQYF,TGTGCCAGCAGCCTCACAGGGGGCGCGTCCTGCTACGAGCAGTACTTC,TRBJ2-7,.,TRBD1,TRBV7-8
CAISTPGSGENNEQFF,TGTGCCATCAGTACCCCGGGTAGCGGGGAAAACAATGAGCAGTTCTTC,TRBJ2-1,.,TRBD2,TRBV10-3
CASSPSVGKDTQYF,TGTGCCAGCTCACCATCGGTCGGTAAAGATACGCAGTATTTT,TRBJ2-3,.,.,TRBV18
CASSLSPGRTYEQYF,TGTGCCAGCAGCTTAAGTCCGGGGAGGACCTACGAGCAGTACTTC,TRBJ2-7,.,.,TRBV7-3
CSAVTGGMNNQPQHF,TGCAGTGCTGTGACAGGGGGCATGAACAATCAGCCCCAGCATTTT,TRBJ1-5,once,TRBD1,TRBV20-1
CATSKYRGSDEQFF,TGTGCCACCAGTAAGTACAGGGGTTCGGATGAGCAGTTCTTC,TRBJ2-1,few,TRBD1,TRBV24-1
CTSSFLAGGSDTQYF,TGTACCAGCAGCTTTTTAGCGGGAGGTTCAGATACGCAGTATTTT,TRBJ2-3,.,TRBD2,TRBV7-2
CSASTLPRETQYF,TGCAGTGCTAGTACCCTACCCAGAGAGACCCAGTACTTC,TRBJ2-5,few,.,TRBV20-1
CASSGGTSFAYEQYF,TGTGCCAGCAGTGGGGGGACTAGCTTCGCCTACGAGCAGTACTTC,TRBJ2-7,.,TRBD2,TRBV28
CASSLTLAVITDTQYF,TGTGCCAGCTCACTAACGCTAGCGGTCATCACAGATACGCAGTATTTT,TRBJ2-3,.,TRBD2,TRBV18
CASSPGQGYGCTF,TGTGCCAGCAGCCCGGGACAGGGCTATGGCTGCACCTTC,TRBJ1-2,.,TRBD1,TRBV4-2
CASRPPYGEQFF,TGTGCCAGCAGACCTCCCTACGGGGAGCAGTTCTTC,TRBJ2-1,few,.,TRBV27
CASSSTGVTYNEQFF,TGTGCCAGCAGCTCCACAGGGGTAACCTACAATGAGCAGTTCTTC,TRBJ2-1,.,TRBD1,TRBV7-3
CASSQGLAGRDTQYF,TGTGCCAGCAGCCAGGGACTAGCGGGCCGAGATACGCAGTATTTT,TRBJ2-3,.,TRBD2,TRBV7-9
CASSDAVLREEQYF,TGTGCCAGCAGTGACGCCGTCCTCCGGGAGGAGCAGTACTTC,TRBJ2-5,.,TRBD2,TRBV6-4
CASSPQLQDRTDTQYF,TGTGCCAGCTCACCACAGTTACAGGACCGCACAGATACGCAGTATTTT,TRBJ2-3,few,.,TRBV18
CASRTGGLWYF,TGTGCCAGCAGAACAGGGGGCTTGTGGTACTTC,TRBJ2-7,.,TRBD1,TRBV27
CASSPGSGMSYNEQFF,TGCGCCAGCAGCCCGGGTAGCGGGATGTCCTACAATGAGCAGTTCTTC,TRBJ2-1,.,TRBD2,TRBV5-1
CASSPDSYNSPLHF,TGTGCCAGCAGCCCCGACAGTTATAATTCACCCCTCCACTTT,TRBJ1-6,few,.,TRBV3-1
CSAREGASNQPQHF,TGCAGTGCTAGGGAGGGGGCAAGCAATCAGCCCCAGCATTTT,TRBJ1-5,few,TRBD1,TRBV20-1
CASSPRDLYNEQFF,TGTGCCAGCAGTCCCCGGGACTTATACAATGAGCAGTTCTTC,TRBJ2-1,.,.,TRBV12-3/TRBV12-4
CSVRQDNQPQHF,TGCAGCGTTAGACAGGACAATCAGCCCCAGCATTTT,TRBJ1-5,few,.,TRBV29-1
CASSYDGSYNSPLHF,TGTGCCAGCAGTTACGACGGATCCTATAATTCACCCCTCCACTTT,TRBJ1-6,.,.,TRBV6-5
CSVYPEGVYNEQFF,TGCAGCGTTTACCCTGAAGGGGTATACAATGAGCAGTTCTTC,TRBJ2-1,many,.,TRBV29-1
CASSFNRQPKGDTQYF,TGTGCCAGCAGCTTCAATAGACAACCAAAAGGGGATACGCAGTATTTT,TRBJ2-3,.,.,TRBV7-9
CSVDGTGRDTQYF,TGCAGCGTTGACGGGACAGGGAGGGATACGCAGTATTTT,TRBJ2-3,.,TRBD1,TRBV29-1